This T cell receptor beta chain was captured by sequencing in a study of T cells after yellow fever vaccination. TCRdb called the 5' RACE reads again in MiXCR, with one record for every CDR3 protein. Of approximately 120,000 distinct CDR3 sequences listed, 13% to 15% are singletons. After removal of 1 base from V and 3 bases from J, the junction contained 4 bases not matched to a gene. This CDR3 is 16 amino acids long. CDR1 and CDR2 (germline): SGHTA, FQGTGA. This chain joins TRBV7-3 and TRBJ2-3, with 10 bases matching TRBD2. The origin of this receptor is a man younger than 30 who received the YFV17D yellow fever vaccine. The specimen comprised CD8+ T cells sorted from PBMCs, sampled 5 days after the yellow fever booster vaccination. DNA of the CDR3: TGTGCCAGCAGCTTAAGTAGCGGGGGGATGACAGATACGCAGTATTTT. Amino acid sequence: CASSLSSGGMTDTQYF. Together with reference TRBV7-3 and TRBJ2-3, the CDR3 gives the full variable domain: GAGVSQTPSNKVTEKGKYVELRCDPISGHTALYWYRQSLGQGPEFLIYFQGTGAADDSGLPNDRFFAVRPEGSVSTLKIQRTERGDSAVYLCASSLSSGGMTDTQYFGPGTRLTVL.